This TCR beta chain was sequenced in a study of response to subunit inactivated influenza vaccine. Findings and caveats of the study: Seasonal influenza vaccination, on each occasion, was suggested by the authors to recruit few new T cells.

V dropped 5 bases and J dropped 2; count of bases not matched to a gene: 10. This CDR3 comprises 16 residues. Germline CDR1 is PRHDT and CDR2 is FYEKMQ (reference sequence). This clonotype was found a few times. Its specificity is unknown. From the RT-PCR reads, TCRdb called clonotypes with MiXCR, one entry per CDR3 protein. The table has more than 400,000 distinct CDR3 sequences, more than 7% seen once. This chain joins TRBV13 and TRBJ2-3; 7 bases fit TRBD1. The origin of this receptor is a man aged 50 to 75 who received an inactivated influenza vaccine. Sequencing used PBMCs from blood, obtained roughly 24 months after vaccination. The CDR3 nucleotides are TGTGCCAGCAGCCTCGGTGACAGGGCACCCACAGATACGCAGTATTTT. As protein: CASSLGDRAPTDTQYF.